This entry lists 10 T cell receptor beta chains sequenced from one sample in a study of T cells in localized non-small cell lung cancer. TCRdb's copy holds only in-frame clones and misses some; the assay was immunoSEQ multiplex PCR. The sample lists some 30,000 clones, over 80% seen once, with under 6.5% in the top ten. The source was PBMCs, collected before any cancer treatment. These TCRs come from a man between 40 and 70 years old with stage II lung adenocarcinoma.

The chain links TRBV27 to TRBJ2-5; 9 nucleotides agree with TRBD2. The germline V gene encodes CDR1 MNHEY and CDR2 SMNVEV (reference sequence). V was pared by 4 bases and J by 5 bases, with 8 bases of the junction left unmatched. The CDR3 loop spans 15 amino acids. In nucleotides, the CDR3 is TGTGCCAGCAGTTCCCTCGCGGGAGGGCGCGAGACCCAGTACTTC. Translating it yields CASSSLAGGRETQYF.

The rearrangement links TRBV18 to TRBJ2-7; 9 positions match TRBD2. Germline V gives CDR1 KGHSH, CDR2 LQKENI. The CDR3 consists of 14 residues. Trimming removed 3 bases from V and 4 bases from J; junction bases left unmatched: 4. The CDR3 is CASSPPSGIYEQYF. The CDR3 DNA reads TGTGCCAGCTCACCTCCTAGCGGGATATACGAGCAGTACTTC.

V and J are TRBV7-3 and TRBJ2-1; D gene uncertain. The V end was cut by 5 bases, the J end by 1 base, with 21 bases between. CDR1 is SGHTA, CDR2 FQGTGA, per germline. CDR3 length equals 18 residues. As DNA, the CDR3 is TGTGCCAGCAGCCCCGGTTTGGGCGAAATTTGGTCCTACAATGAGCAGTTCTTC. Translation gives CASSPGLGEIWSYNEQFF.

The chain joins TRBV5-1 to TRBJ2-7; 9 bases agree with TRBD1. Trimming removed 5 bases from V and 5 bases from J; junction bases left unmatched: 5. Germline CDR1 and CDR2: SGHRS and YFSETQ. The CDR3 runs 13 residues. The CDR3 region is CASSWTGENEQYF. CDR3 nucleotide sequence: TGCGCCAGCAGTTGGACAGGGGAAAACGAGCAGTACTTC.

Notes on this clone: The same CDR3 arises from other DNA sequences in this sample as well. V and J are TRBV7-3 and TRBJ2-1; 10 bases are a match to TRBD2. This CDR3 comprises 13 residues. Germline CDR1 SGHTA, CDR2 FQGTGA. J was trimmed by 9 bases and V by 3 bases; bases with no gene match: 2. The CDR3 sequence: CASSLEREGEQFF. In DNA form, the CDR3 reads TGTGCCAGCAGCTTGGAGCGGGAGGGTGAGCAGTTCTTC.

The chain uses TRBV7-2 and TRBJ2-7, with 10 bases aligning to TRBD2. The CDR3 runs to 16 residues. Looked up from germline, CDR1 is SGHTA and CDR2 is FQGNSA. V lost 2 bases to trimming and J lost 7 bases; unmatched junction nucleotides: 11. DNA for the CDR3: TGTGCCAGCAGCTTATCCAGGTCTAGCGGGAGTGATGAGCAGTACTTC. This translates into CASSLSRSSGSDEQYF. Full variable domain (outside the CDR3, taken from reference TRBV7-2 and TRBJ2-7): GAGVSQSPSNKVTEKGKDVELRCDPISGHTALYWYRQSLGQGLEFLIYFQGNSAPDKSGLPSDRFSAERTGGSVSTLTIQRTQQEDSAVYLCASSLSRSSGSDEQYFGPGTRLTVT.

This sequence joins TRBV7-2 and TRBJ1-1, with TRBD1 identical over 9 bases. Unmatched junction bases numbered 0, after V lost 1 base and J lost 6 bases. The CDR3 is 13 amino acids. In germline, CDR1 is SGHTA, CDR2 FQGNSA. The CDR3, as DNA: TGTGCCAGCAGCTTAGACAGGGGGCCTGAAGCTTTCTTT. Translating it yields CASSLDRGPEAFF.

This clone has only one observation. This sequence joins TRBV9 and TRBJ2-1; possibly TRBD2 for D (6 bases). V lost 0 bases and J 7 bases, leaving 17 bases between the germline ends. This CDR3 comprises 16 residues. CDR1 is SGDLS and CDR2 is YYNGEE in the germline V gene. As DNA, the CDR3 is TGTGCCAGCAGCGTAGCAGGAAGCCTCGGGGGAAATGAGCAGTTCTTC. Encoded protein: CASSVAGSLGGNEQFF.

The rearrangement joins TRBV28 to TRBJ2-1; the D gene is possibly TRBD2 (7 bases). Trimming took off 7 bases at V and 4 bases at J, with 20 bases between the two ends. Germline CDR1 MDHEN, CDR2 SYDVKM. This CDR3 has 16 residues. This CDR3 reads CASITGGGTGYNEQFF. The CDR3 DNA reads TGTGCCAGCATCACTGGGGGGGGCACAGGTTACAATGAGCAGTTCTTC.

This clone is a singleton in its sample. A read error may account for a junction end that differs from germline. The V call is TRBV5-3, the J call TRBJ2-7; no definite D call. TRBV5-3 qualifies as an ORF whose function is uncertain. This CDR3 spans 13 amino acids. CDR3 nucleotides: TGTGCCAGCAGCTTGGGGTCAGCCTACGAGCAGTACTTC. Protein product: CASSLGSAYEQYF.